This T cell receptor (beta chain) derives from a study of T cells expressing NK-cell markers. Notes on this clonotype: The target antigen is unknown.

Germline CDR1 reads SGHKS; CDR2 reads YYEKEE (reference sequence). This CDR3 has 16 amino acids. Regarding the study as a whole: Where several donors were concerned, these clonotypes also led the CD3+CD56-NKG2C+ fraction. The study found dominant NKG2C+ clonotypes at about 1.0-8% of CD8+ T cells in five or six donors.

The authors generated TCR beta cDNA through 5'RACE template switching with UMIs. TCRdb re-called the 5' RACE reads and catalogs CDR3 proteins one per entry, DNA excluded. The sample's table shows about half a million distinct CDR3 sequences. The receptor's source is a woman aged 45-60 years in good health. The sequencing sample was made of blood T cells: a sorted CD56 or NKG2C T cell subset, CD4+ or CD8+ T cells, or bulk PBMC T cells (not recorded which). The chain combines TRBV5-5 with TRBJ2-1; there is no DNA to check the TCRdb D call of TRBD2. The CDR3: CASTRAGTSGIFEQFF.